The rows below give T cell receptor beta chains drawn from one sample of a study of tumor-infiltrating lymphocytes in primary liver carcinoma. TCRdb reprocessed the multiplex PCR reads with MiXCR, giving one entry per CDR3 protein. The sample records about 120,000 distinct CDR3 sequences, around 70% being singletons. Sequencing used tumor-adjacent normal liver tissue. These receptors came from a woman aged 55-75 years with primary liver carcinoma and hepatitis B virus infection. The CDR3 runs from the conserved cysteine through the conserved F or W. The order of the fields is clone size, D gene, J gene, V gene, CDR3 protein, CDR3 DNA. D genes are given only for firm matches. Expanded clones get a size class; other rows say once, few or many, or leave the size out.

>-|-|TRBJ1-5|TRBV12-3/TRBV12-4
CTGSPTGNSNQPQHF
TGTACCGGCAGCCCAACGGGGAATAGCAATCAGCCCCAGCATTTT
>-|-|TRBJ2-3|TRBV28
CASPPRGQGGKTDTQYF
TGTGCCAGCCCCCCAAGGGGGCAGGGAGGGAAAACAGATACGCAGTATTTT
>-|-|TRBJ1-5|TRBV2
CASSGGGRSQPQHF
TGTGCCAGCAGTGGGGGGGGGAGAAGTCAGCCCCAGCATTTT
>many|TRBD1|TRBJ1-1|TRBV5-4
CASSFDRGQKDTEAFF
TGTGCCAGCAGCTTCGATAGGGGGCAAAAGGACACTGAAGCTTTCTTT
>many|TRBD1|TRBJ1-3|TRBV6-1
CASRPGQTNSGNTIYF
TGTGCCAGCAGACCGGGACAGACTAACTCTGGAAACACCATATATTTT
>few|-|TRBJ1-1|TRBV9
CASSVPLEGGNTEAFF
TGTGCCAGCAGCGTACCCCTCGAGGGTGGTAACACTGAAGCTTTCTTT
>-|-|TRBJ2-5|TRBV11-2
CATSGRPQGTQYF
TGTGCCACCAGCGGACGGCCTCAAGGGACCCAGTACTTC
>many|TRBD2|TRBJ2-7|TRBV28
CASSRLSGSSYEQYF
TGTGCCAGCAGCCGCCTTAGCGGGAGCTCCTACGAGCAGTACTTC
>-|TRBD1|TRBJ1-1|TRBV6-1
CASGPQDRTNTEVFF
TGTGCTAGCGGGCCTCAGGACAGGACTAACACTGAAGTTTTCTTT
>-|-|TRBJ2-3|TRBV11-1
CARYTDTQYF
TGTGCCAGGTATACCGATACGCAGTATTTT
>many|-|TRBJ2-3|TRBV4-1
CASSQRLATDTQYF
TGCGCCAGCAGCCAAAGGTTGGCCACAGATACGCAGTATTTT
>-|TRBD2|TRBJ2-1|TRBV7-3
CASSQAGTRGSNDQFF
TGTGCCAGCAGCCAAGCCGGGACTAGGGGGAGCAATGATCAGTTCTTC
>-|TRBD1|TRBJ2-7|TRBV28
CASSCSRQGWYF
TGTGCCAGCAGTTGCTCGAGACAGGGGTGGTACTTC
>-|-|TRBJ1-5|TRBV11-2
CASSPRTGHGNQPQHF
TGTGCCAGCAGCCCTAGGACGGGCCATGGTAATCAGCCCCAGCATTTC
>-|-|TRBJ2-2|TRBV29-1
CSVESGGANTGQLFF
TGTAGCGTTGAATCGGGGGGCGCGAACACCGGGCAGCTGTTTTTT
>many|-|TRBJ1-6|TRBV6-2/TRBV6-3
CASSYLQGNSPLHF
TGTGCCAGCAGTTACCTACAGGGTAACTCACCCCTCCACTTT
>medium-sized|-|TRBJ1-1|TRBV11-2
CASSPWSTEAFF
TGTGCCAGCAGCCCCTGGAGCACTGAAGCTTTCTTT
>many|-|TRBJ2-1|TRBV5-1
CASSLDTLYNEQFF
TGCGCCAGCAGCTTGGACACCCTCTACAATGAGCAGTTCTTC
>few|-|TRBJ1-2|TRBV5-1
CDSSSSGKDYGYTF
TGCGACAGCAGCTCGTCAGGGAAGGACTATGGCTACACCTTC
>-|-|TRBJ1-5|TRBV4-1
CASSHDINQPQHF
TGCGCCAGCAGCCATGATATCAATCAGCCCCAGCATTTT
>-|-|TRBJ2-1|TRBV29-1
CSVVSNEQSF
TGCAGCGTTGTATCGAATGAGCAGTCCTTC
>many|TRBD1|TRBJ1-1|TRBV6-1
CASSEYQGGTEAFF
TGTGCCAGCAGTGAATACCAGGGGGGCACTGAAGCTTTCTTT
>many|TRBD1|TRBJ2-7|TRBV29-1
CSVVGQGFSEQYF
TGCAGCGTCGTGGGACAGGGATTTAGCGAGCAGTACTTC
>few|-|TRBJ2-2|TRBV7-3
CASSLSPGRGELFF
TGTGCCAGCAGCTTAAGTCCGGGTCGCGGGGAGCTGTTTTTT
>-|-|TRBJ2-7|TRBV5-4
CACSLVEGNEQYF
TGTGCCTGCAGCTTGGTTGAGGGTAACGAGCAATACTTC
>-|-|TRBJ1-4|TRBV28
CVISATVNEKLFF
TGTGTCATCAGTGCGACAGTTAATGAAAAACTGTTTTTT
>few|-|TRBJ2-1|TRBV11-2
CASGLDPQGVVYNEQFF
TGTGCCAGCGGCTTAGATCCACAGGGTGTAGTCTACAATGAGCAGTTCTTC